Listed below are T cell receptor beta chains from one sample, sequenced in a study of blood T cell repertoires in COVID-19. This table comes from immunoSEQ multiplex PCR, and its TCRdb copy is limited to in-frame clones, with some not included. The repertoire holds roughly 73,000 clones, around 86% seen once, with roughly 3.6% in the top ten. The sequencing sample was made of peripheral blood. These receptors were collected from a man between 65 and 85 years old with active COVID-19. The CDR3 runs from the conserved cysteine through the conserved F or W. D genes are given only for firm matches. Clone size appears in some rows only: once, few, many, or a class for an expanded clone.

abundance: .
j_gene: TRBJ1-1
v_gene: TRBV6-2/TRBV6-3
d_gene: .
CDR3nt: TGTGCCAGCAGTAGCCGACAGACCCCTGAAGCTTTCTTT
CDR3aa: CASSSRQTPEAFF

abundance: .
j_gene: TRBJ1-2
v_gene: TRBV18
d_gene: .
CDR3nt: TGTGCCAGCTCACCGGCGGCCGACTATGGCTACACCTTC
CDR3aa: CASSPAADYGYTF

abundance: .
j_gene: TRBJ2-4
v_gene: TRBV6-4
d_gene: .
CDR3nt: TGTGCCAGCAGTCTAGCGCCGGGGGACATTCAGTACTTC
CDR3aa: CASSLAPGDIQYF

abundance: .
j_gene: TRBJ2-3
v_gene: TRBV6-2/TRBV6-3
d_gene: .
CDR3nt: TGTGCCAGCAGCCAGACGGGTACGCAGTATTTT
CDR3aa: CASSQTGTQYF

abundance: .
j_gene: TRBJ2-3
v_gene: TRBV7-9
d_gene: TRBD2
CDR3nt: TGTGCCAGCAGCCCTTGGACGGGAGGGGGCACAGATACGCAGTATTTT
CDR3aa: CASSPWTGGGTDTQYF

abundance: .
j_gene: TRBJ1-2
v_gene: TRBV12-3/TRBV12-4
d_gene: .
CDR3nt: TGTGCCAGCAGCGACAGGATTAGAGGCTACACCTTC
CDR3aa: CASSDRIRGYTF

abundance: .
j_gene: TRBJ2-5
v_gene: TRBV24-1
d_gene: .
CDR3nt: TGTGCCACCAGTGGGGCCGGAGGGTCCCCAGAGACCCAGTACTTC
CDR3aa: CATSGAGGSPETQYF

abundance: .
j_gene: TRBJ1-1
v_gene: TRBV30
d_gene: TRBD1
CDR3nt: TGTGCCTGGACCGGGGACAGGGGTACTGAAGCTTTCTTT
CDR3aa: CAWTGDRGTEAFF

abundance: .
j_gene: TRBJ1-1
v_gene: TRBV7-3
d_gene: .
CDR3nt: TGTGCCAGCAGCAGGGATCCCAGCGGCACTGAAGCTTTCTTT
CDR3aa: CASSRDPSGTEAFF

abundance: .
j_gene: TRBJ2-1
v_gene: TRBV27
d_gene: TRBD2
CDR3nt: TGTGCCAGCAGTTTAGCGTGTTCGGGACTAGCGGGAGGTTGCGAGCAGTTCTTC
CDR3aa: CASSLACSGLAGGCEQFF

abundance: few
j_gene: TRBJ1-1
v_gene: TRBV2
d_gene: .
CDR3nt: TGTGCCAGCAGTGAAGGGCCCCCGGGGGGCACTGAAGCTTTCTTT
CDR3aa: CASSEGPPGGTEAFF

abundance: .
j_gene: TRBJ2-7
v_gene: TRBV5-6
d_gene: TRBD1
CDR3nt: TGTGCCAGCAGCCCGACCGGGACAGGTTCCTTTTACGAGCAGTACTTC
CDR3aa: CASSPTGTGSFYEQYF

abundance: .
j_gene: TRBJ1-2
v_gene: TRBV7-2
d_gene: TRBD1
CDR3nt: TGTGCCAGCAGCTTAAGGGACAGGGGAGGCTATGGCTACACCTTC
CDR3aa: CASSLRDRGGYGYTF

abundance: .
j_gene: TRBJ2-1
v_gene: TRBV5-6
d_gene: .
CDR3nt: TGTGCCAGCAGCTTGGGGCAGTCCTACAATGAGCAGTTCTTC
CDR3aa: CASSLGQSYNEQFF

abundance: .
j_gene: TRBJ2-5
v_gene: TRBV7-2
d_gene: TRBD1
CDR3nt: TGTGCCAGCAGCCCCAGAAGACAGGGGGGGAGGACCCAGTACTTC
CDR3aa: CASSPRRQGGRTQYF

abundance: .
j_gene: TRBJ2-7
v_gene: TRBV9
d_gene: .
CDR3nt: TGTGCCAGCAGCGTAGCAGCGGAAAACTACGAGCAGTACTTC
CDR3aa: CASSVAAENYEQYF

abundance: medium-sized
j_gene: TRBJ1-4
v_gene: TRBV3-1/TRBV3-2
d_gene: .
CDR3nt: TGTGCCAGCAGCGAAACAACAACTAATGAAAAACTGTTTTTT
CDR3aa: CASSETTTNEKLFF

abundance: .
j_gene: TRBJ2-3
v_gene: TRBV9
d_gene: TRBD1
CDR3nt: TGTGCCAGCAGTCGGACAGGGGGCGCAGATACGCAGTATTTT
CDR3aa: CASSRTGGADTQYF

abundance: .
j_gene: TRBJ2-1
v_gene: TRBV10-3
d_gene: .
CDR3nt: TGTGCCATCAGTGGGCGGGTGGGTAGAATGGACAATGAGCAGTTCTTC
CDR3aa: CAISGRVGRMDNEQFF

abundance: .
j_gene: TRBJ1-4
v_gene: TRBV19
d_gene: TRBD1
CDR3nt: TGTGCCAGCCGGACAGGCCGAACTAATGAAAAACTGTTTTTT
CDR3aa: CASRTGRTNEKLFF

abundance: .
j_gene: TRBJ1-1
v_gene: TRBV6-6
d_gene: TRBD1
CDR3nt: TGTGCCAGCAGTTACTCGGACAGGGCGAACACTGAAGCTTTCTTT
CDR3aa: CASSYSDRANTEAFF

abundance: .
j_gene: TRBJ2-7
v_gene: TRBV19
d_gene: TRBD2
CDR3nt: TGTGCCAGTAGTACGCAACTGGCGCGCCGGGAGGCCCCCTACGAGCAGTACTTC
CDR3aa: CASSTQLARREAPYEQYF

abundance: .
j_gene: TRBJ2-7
v_gene: TRBV6-2/TRBV6-3
d_gene: TRBD1
CDR3nt: TGTGCCAGCAGTTACGGGGGGACAGGCCTGCCAGGGGTGCAGTACTTC
CDR3aa: CASSYGGTGLPGVQYF

abundance: .
j_gene: TRBJ2-1
v_gene: TRBV4-3
d_gene: TRBD1
CDR3nt: TGCGCCAGCAGCCAAGACCCGGGACAGGGGGCCTGGCAGTTCTTC
CDR3aa: CASSQDPGQGAWQFF

abundance: .
j_gene: TRBJ2-5
v_gene: TRBV6-6
d_gene: TRBD1
CDR3nt: TGTGCCGGGTCCGGGACAGGGGGAGAGACCCAGTACTTC
CDR3aa: CAGSGTGGETQYF

abundance: .
j_gene: TRBJ2-7
v_gene: TRBV27
d_gene: .
CDR3nt: TGTGCCAGCAGTACAGGGCGCGAGCAGTACTTC
CDR3aa: CASSTGREQYF

abundance: .
j_gene: TRBJ1-4
v_gene: TRBV5-1
d_gene: .
CDR3nt: TGCGCCAGCAGGGAGGATGAAAAACTGTTTTTT
CDR3aa: CASREDEKLFF

abundance: .
j_gene: TRBJ2-7
v_gene: TRBV18
d_gene: .
CDR3nt: TGTGCCAGCTCACCAGGGCCGGACTCCTACGAGCAGTACTTC
CDR3aa: CASSPGPDSYEQYF

abundance: .
j_gene: TRBJ1-1
v_gene: TRBV30
d_gene: .
CDR3nt: TGTGCCCGCGGGGAGTTTGGCACTGAAGCTTTCTTT
CDR3aa: CARGEFGTEAFF

abundance: .
j_gene: TRBJ2-5
v_gene: TRBV6-1
d_gene: .
CDR3nt: TGTGCCAGCAGTGAATGGGGGGAGTGGGAGACCCAGTACTTC
CDR3aa: CASSEWGEWETQYF

abundance: .
j_gene: TRBJ2-7
v_gene: TRBV30
d_gene: .
CDR3nt: TGTGCCTGGAGTGTGGGTGGGCCAATCTACGAGCAGTACTTC
CDR3aa: CAWSVGGPIYEQYF

abundance: .
j_gene: TRBJ2-7
v_gene: TRBV18
d_gene: .
CDR3nt: TGTGCCAGCTCACCAAACATCTCCTCCTACGAGCAGTACTTC
CDR3aa: CASSPNISSYEQYF

abundance: .
j_gene: TRBJ2-1
v_gene: TRBV6-6
d_gene: .
CDR3nt: TGTGCCAGCAGCCGGACTGGCTCCTACAATGAGCAGTTCTTC
CDR3aa: CASSRTGSYNEQFF

abundance: .
j_gene: TRBJ1-5
v_gene: TRBV10-3
d_gene: .
CDR3nt: TGTGCCATCAGTGTCAGCAGGGAGGGGCAGCCCCAGCATTTT
CDR3aa: CAISVSREGQPQHF

abundance: .
j_gene: TRBJ1-5
v_gene: TRBV19
d_gene: .
CDR3nt: TGTGCCAGTAGTCCCCGGGGGGCAGGGGGCAATCAGCCCCAGCATTTT
CDR3aa: CASSPRGAGGNQPQHF

abundance: .
j_gene: TRBJ1-2
v_gene: TRBV14
d_gene: .
CDR3nt: TGTGCCAGCAGCCAAGATAGGGGCAACTATGGCTACACCTTC
CDR3aa: CASSQDRGNYGYTF

abundance: .
j_gene: TRBJ2-7
v_gene: TRBV5-4
d_gene: .
CDR3nt: TGTGCCAGCAGCTTAGCAGGGAGGTTAGGCGAGCAGTACTTC
CDR3aa: CASSLAGRLGEQYF

abundance: .
j_gene: TRBJ2-3
v_gene: TRBV4-1
d_gene: TRBD2
CDR3nt: TGCGCCAGCAGCCAAGTATGGGGACTAGAGTACGATACGCAGTATTTT
CDR3aa: CASSQVWGLEYDTQYF

abundance: .
j_gene: TRBJ1-2
v_gene: TRBV6-1
d_gene: .
CDR3nt: TGTGCCAGCAGTGAATTCGTTCGGGGGGGCTACACCTTC
CDR3aa: CASSEFVRGGYTF

abundance: .
j_gene: TRBJ2-1
v_gene: TRBV19
d_gene: TRBD2
CDR3nt: TGTGCCAGTAGTATAGGCGGGGGGCAAGGGCGCAATGAGCAGTTCTTC
CDR3aa: CASSIGGGQGRNEQFF

abundance: .
j_gene: TRBJ2-1
v_gene: TRBV10-3
d_gene: TRBD2
CDR3nt: TGTGCCATCGGAACACTAGCGGGGGCGTACAATGAGCAGTTCTTC
CDR3aa: CAIGTLAGAYNEQFF

abundance: .
j_gene: TRBJ2-5
v_gene: TRBV29-1
d_gene: .
CDR3nt: TGCAGCGGGTCGGGGTCCGGGACCCAGTACTTC
CDR3aa: CSGSGSGTQYF

abundance: medium-sized
j_gene: TRBJ2-1
v_gene: TRBV7-9
d_gene: .
CDR3nt: TGTGCCAGCAGCTTAGGTTCCGGGTACAATGAGCAGTTCTTC
CDR3aa: CASSLGSGYNEQFF

abundance: .
j_gene: TRBJ2-1
v_gene: TRBV24-1
d_gene: TRBD2
CDR3nt: TGTGCCACCAGTGATCCCACTAGCGGGAGTGGTTACAATGAGCAGTTCTTC
CDR3aa: CATSDPTSGSGYNEQFF

abundance: .
j_gene: TRBJ2-3
v_gene: TRBV29-1
d_gene: TRBD1
CDR3nt: TGCAGCGCCACAGGGGGCACAGATACGCAGTATTTT
CDR3aa: CSATGGTDTQYF

abundance: .
j_gene: TRBJ1-6
v_gene: TRBV28
d_gene: TRBD1
CDR3nt: TGTGCCACCCCGGGACAGGGGGATTCACCCCTCCACTTT
CDR3aa: CATPGQGDSPLHF

abundance: .
j_gene: TRBJ1-2
v_gene: TRBV7-9
d_gene: .
CDR3nt: TGTGCCAGCAGGGAACCCGGGGGTAGGCGTACTAACTATGGCTACACCTTC
CDR3aa: CASREPGGRRTNYGYTF

abundance: .
j_gene: TRBJ2-7
v_gene: TRBV11-3
d_gene: .
CDR3nt: TGTGCCAGCAGCTTAGCCCCCGTTGGGGCCGGGCAGTACTTC
CDR3aa: CASSLAPVGAGQYF

abundance: .
j_gene: TRBJ2-1
v_gene: TRBV11-3
d_gene: TRBD2
CDR3nt: TGTGCCAGCAGCTTAGATTCGAGGGCGGGAGCCCAGTGGGAGCAGTTCTTC
CDR3aa: CASSLDSRAGAQWEQFF

abundance: .
j_gene: TRBJ2-5
v_gene: TRBV6-5
d_gene: TRBD2
CDR3nt: TGTGCCAGCACTGTCCTAGCGGGGCTGTGGGAGACCCAGTACTTC
CDR3aa: CASTVLAGLWETQYF

abundance: few
j_gene: TRBJ2-1
v_gene: TRBV7-3
d_gene: TRBD2
CDR3nt: TGTGCCAGCAGCAGCGGGACTAGCGGGAGGTGGGACAATGAGCAGTTCTTC
CDR3aa: CASSSGTSGRWDNEQFF

abundance: .
j_gene: TRBJ2-5
v_gene: TRBV6-2/TRBV6-3
d_gene: .
CDR3nt: TGTGCCAGCAGTGGCCCCCTCGAGACCCAGTACTTC
CDR3aa: CASSGPLETQYF

abundance: few
j_gene: TRBJ1-5
v_gene: TRBV28
d_gene: .
CDR3nt: TGTGCCAGCAGTCCCGATCAGCCCCAGCATTTT
CDR3aa: CASSPDQPQHF

abundance: .
j_gene: TRBJ1-5
v_gene: TRBV19
d_gene: .
CDR3nt: TGTGCCAGTACCGGGGGGGGGCAAGGGCCCCAGCATTTT
CDR3aa: CASTGGGQGPQHF

abundance: .
j_gene: TRBJ2-7
v_gene: TRBV10-3
d_gene: TRBD2
CDR3nt: TGTGCCACCAGAAGACTAGCGGGAGTGGAAGAGCAGTACTTC
CDR3aa: CATRRLAGVEEQYF

abundance: .
j_gene: TRBJ2-1
v_gene: TRBV19
d_gene: .
CDR3nt: TGTGCCAGTAGCTCGGAAGGCTCCCAGGGGGGACGGTTCTTC
CDR3aa: CASSSEGSQGGRFF

abundance: few
j_gene: TRBJ2-2
v_gene: TRBV11-3
d_gene: TRBD1
CDR3nt: TGTGCCAGCAGCCCAGGGGCCACGACAGGGGCCGGGGAGCTGTTTTTT
CDR3aa: CASSPGATTGAGELFF

abundance: .
j_gene: TRBJ1-1
v_gene: TRBV18
d_gene: .
CDR3nt: TGTGCCAGCTCGCCCTTACCGGGCCAGGGCCTAGAAGGCTTCTTT
CDR3aa: CASSPLPGQGLEGFF